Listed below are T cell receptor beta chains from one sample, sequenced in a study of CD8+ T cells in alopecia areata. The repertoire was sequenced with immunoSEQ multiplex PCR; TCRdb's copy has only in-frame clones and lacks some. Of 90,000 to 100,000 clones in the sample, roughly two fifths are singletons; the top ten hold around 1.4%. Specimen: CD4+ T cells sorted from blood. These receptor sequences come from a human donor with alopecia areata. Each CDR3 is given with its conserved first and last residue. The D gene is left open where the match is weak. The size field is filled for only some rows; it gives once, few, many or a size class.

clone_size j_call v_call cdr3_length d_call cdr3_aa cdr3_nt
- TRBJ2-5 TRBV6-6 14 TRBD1 CASVFGQGQETQYF TGTGCCAGCGTTTTTGGACAGGGGCAAGAGACCCAGTACTTC
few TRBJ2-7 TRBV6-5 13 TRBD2 CASRLAGRYEQYF TGTGCCAGCAGACTAGCGGGCCGCTACGAGCAGTACTTC
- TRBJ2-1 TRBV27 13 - CASTGRSYNEQFF TGTGCCAGCACAGGGAGGTCCTACAATGAGCAGTTCTTC
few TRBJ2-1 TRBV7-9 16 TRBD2 CASSLDPLAGPNEQFF TGTGCCAGCAGCTTAGATCCCCTAGCGGGACCCAATGAGCAGTTCTTC
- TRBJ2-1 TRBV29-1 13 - CSVSDSFYNEQFF TGCAGCGTTTCTGACAGTTTCTACAATGAGCAGTTCTTC
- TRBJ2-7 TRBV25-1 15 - CASSTQTGASYEQYF TGTGCCAGCAGTACCCAGACGGGAGCCTCCTACGAGCAGTACTTC
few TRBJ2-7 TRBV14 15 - CASSPSGTVLYEQYF TGTGCCAGCAGCCCCTCCGGGACCGTTCTCTACGAGCAGTACTTC
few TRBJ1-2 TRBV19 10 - CASSYYGYTF TGTGCCAGTAGTTACTATGGCTACACCTTC
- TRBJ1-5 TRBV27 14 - CASSFRQGNQPQHF TGTGCCAGCAGTTTTAGGCAGGGCAATCAGCCCCAGCATTTT
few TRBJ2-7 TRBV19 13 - CASTAGNSYEQYF TGTGCCAGTACGGCGGGGAACTCCTACGAGCAGTACTTC
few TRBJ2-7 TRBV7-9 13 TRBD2 CASSSTSTHEQYF TGTGCCAGCAGCTCGACTAGCACCCACGAGCAGTACTTC
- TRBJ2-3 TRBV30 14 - CALRIPRNTDTQYF TGTGCCTTACGGATCCCAAGAAACACAGATACGCAGTATTTT